Listed below are T cell receptor beta chains from one sample, sequenced in a study of blood T cells in healthy people across ages. TCRdb reprocessed the 5' RACE reads with MiXCR, giving one entry per CDR3 protein. The sample yields about 930,000 distinct CDR3 sequences, 29% seen once. The same data also contributed to another study, on T cells of mothers and their children.

The sample was blood. These receptors were obtained from a woman between 35 and 50 years old in good health. Each CDR3 is given with its conserved first and last residue. D genes are given only for firm matches. Size is omitted from some rows. Given values are once, few, many or a class for expanded clones.

>TRBJ2-4|NA|TRBV28|NA|20
TGTGCCAGCAGTTTCCGGCAGATTGACTTATTTCGTAAAGCCAAAAACATTCAGTACTTC
CASSFRQIDLFRKAKNIQYF
>TRBJ1-5|NA|TRBV20-1|NA|16
TGCAGTTATCTAGAGGGGGGGGCCAGAGGCAATCAGCCCCAGCATTTT
CSYLEGGARGNQPQHF
>TRBJ2-1|NA|TRBV5-1|once|15
TGCGCCAGCAGTAAGGACGGGGACCGATACAATGAGCAGTTCTTC
CASSKDGDRYNEQFF
>TRBJ1-3|NA|TRBV6-1|NA|14
TGTGCCAGCAGTGAATTCCACTCTGGAAACACCATATATTTT
CASSEFHSGNTIYF
>TRBJ1-6|TRBD1|TRBV7-2|NA|16
TGTGCCAGCAGCTCGACAGGGGTAGATTATAATTCACCCCTCCACTTT
CASSSTGVDYNSPLHF
>TRBJ2-1|NA|TRBV12-3/TRBV12-4|many|18
TGTGCCAGCAGTTTTCAGCTGGGGGCCAGTAAGTTGGGGAATGAGCAGTTCTTC
CASSFQLGASKLGNEQFF
>TRBJ2-3|TRBD2|TRBV5-1|NA|16
TGCGCCAGCAGCTCGCGGGGGGCGAGGGGCACAGATACGCAGTATTTT
CASSSRGARGTDTQYF
>TRBJ1-2|NA|TRBV28|NA|15
TGTGCCAGCAGTTACGACAGCCTTAGGAGATATGGCTACACCTTC
CASSYDSLRRYGYTF
>TRBJ2-3|TRBD2|TRBV12-3/TRBV12-4|few|14
TGTGCCAACGAAAGCGGGGGACAAACAGATACGCAGTATTTT
CANESGGQTDTQYF
>TRBJ2-7|NA|TRBV7-2|few|13
TGTGCCAGCAGCTTCCGCAGGGACTACGAGCAGTACTTC
CASSFRRDYEQYF
>TRBJ2-1|NA|TRBV5-4|many|16
TGTGCCAGCAACGCCGGTCGGCCGGAAGCGAACAATGAGCAGTTCTTC
CASNAGRPEANNEQFF
>TRBJ2-1|NA|TRBV9|NA|14
TGTGCCAGCAGCGTAGAGGGGACGGACAATGAGCAGTTCTTC
CASSVEGTDNEQFF
>TRBJ2-3|NA|TRBV20-1|NA|13
TGCAGTGCTATCCGGGGGTTCACAGATACGCAGTATTTT
CSAIRGFTDTQYF
>TRBJ2-1|TRBD2|TRBV5-5|few|16
TGTGCCAGCAGCCTGGCCGAGTGGGCAGCGGGGGATGAGCAGTTCTTC
CASSLAEWAAGDEQFF
>TRBJ2-5|NA|TRBV28|NA|13
TGTGCCAGCGGCATAAACTCGGGAGAGACCCAGTACTTC
CASGINSGETQYF
>TRBJ2-7|NA|TRBV7-6|NA|15
TGTGCCGGCAGCTTAGGTGGCAGAAGCTCCTACGAGCAGTACTTC
CAGSLGGRSSYEQYF
>TRBJ2-1|TRBD1|TRBV6-2/TRBV6-3|many|17
TGTGCCAGCAGTTCCTTGACAGGGAACCACTCCTACAATGAGCAGTTCTTC
CASSSLTGNHSYNEQFF
>TRBJ2-5|NA|TRBV4-1|NA|14
TGCGCCAGCAGCGCGTCGTGGTACCAAGAGACCCAGTACTTC
CASSASWYQETQYF
>TRBJ2-5|TRBD1|TRBV10-3|few|13
TGTGCCATCAAAGGACAGGGCGAAGAGGCCCAGTACTTC
CAIKGQGEEAQYF
>TRBJ2-5|NA|TRBV20-1|NA|16
TGCAGTGCTACTTCGCGGACAGAGAATCCCTCCTACGAGCGGTACTTC
CSATSRTENPSYERYF
>TRBJ2-3|NA|TRBV7-6|many|14
TGTGCCAGCAGCCTCAGAGACCTCACAGATACGCAGTATTTT
CASSLRDLTDTQYF
>TRBJ1-1|NA|TRBV5-1|few|14
TGCGCCAGCAGCTTAAGGGCCGGGAACGCTGAAGCTTTCTTT
CASSLRAGNAEAFF